The sequence of this TCR beta chain was determined in a study of T cell responses to AZD1222 COVID-19 vaccine. General study findings and limits: Seropositivity was recorded at baseline in only five to seven AZD1222 recipients. The study found Spike-specific TCR breadth and depth rose after two AZD1222 doses. Every sample of the repertoires postdated the peak T cell response.

CDR3 length equals 18 residues. CDR1 is SGHDT and CDR2 is YYEEEE in the germline V gene. The J segment lost 1 base and the V segment lost 1 base, leaving 6 bases of the junction unmatched. On this clone: Its antigen is as yet unknown.

Repertoires were generated with immunoSEQ multiplex PCR, while TCRdb's copy carries only in-frame clones and drops some. The sample lists about 97,000 clones; approximately 90% were seen once. This chain links TRBV5-6 with TRBJ2-1; 12 bases are a match to TRBD2. Sample: peripheral blood, taken on day 0 of AZD1222 vaccination. This clonotype was sampled from an adult in good health. The DNA for the CDR3 is TGTGCCAGCAGCTTGCGGCTAGCGGGAGGGCCGTCCTACAATGAGCAGTTCTTC. Translation: CASSLRLAGGPSYNEQFF.